Below, 20 T cell receptor beta chains from the same sample are listed, as sequenced in a study of response to subunit inactivated influenza vaccine. Via MiXCR, TCRdb re-called the RT-PCR reads, giving one row per CDR3 protein. The table lists a few hundred thousand distinct CDR3 sequences, 13% to 15% of them singletons. Sample: PBMCs from blood, taken approximately 12 days after vaccination. Source of these receptors: a man in his fifties who received an inactivated influenza vaccine.

This clonotype was observed at least ten times. V and J are TRBV28 and TRBJ1-1, with 9 bases fitting TRBD1. CDR1 and CDR2 from the germline V gene are MDHEN and SYDVKM. The CDR3 loop spans 14 amino acids. Trimming took 4 bases from V and 5 from J; bases not matched to a gene: 5. The CDR3 nucleotides read TGTGCCAGCAGTTCACAGGGGGCCTATACTGAAGCTTTCTTT. It yields the protein CASSSQGAYTEAFF.

This clonotype was observed a few times. The V and J genes are TRBV12-3 or TRBV12-4 and TRBJ1-1; TRBD1 agrees at 7 bases. V was clipped by 5 bases and J by 0 bases; unmatched bases: 15. The CDR3 extends over 18 amino acids. The CDR3 sequence: CASSLLDRDHPMNTEAFF. In nucleotides, the CDR3 is TGTGCCAGCAGTCTCCTTGACAGGGACCACCCCATGAACACTGAAGCTTTCTTT.

This clonotype was seen a few times. The V call is TRBV28, the J call TRBJ1-2; D is perhaps TRBD1 (5 bases). Trimming took off 3 bases at V and 0 bases at J, with 11 bases between the two ends. CDR1 and CDR2 (germline): MDHEN, SYDVKM. The CDR3 is 15 residues long. The CDR3: CASSLPQATNYGYTF. The CDR3 region has the DNA TGTGCCAGCAGTTTGCCACAGGCCACTAACTATGGCTACACCTTC.

This clonotype has a count of ten or more. This chain links TRBV7-2 with TRBJ1-5; D is unresolved. This CDR3 contains 12 residues. The germline V and J ends were trimmed by 7 bases and 7 bases, with 11 bases remaining between them. Germline V gene lookup returns CDR1 SGHTA and CDR2 FQGNSA. The CDR3 loop reads CASNMPGQPQHF. The CDR3 DNA is TGTGCCAGCAATATGCCTGGGCAGCCCCAGCATTTT.

This clonotype was detected a few times. The rearrangement links TRBV12-3 or TRBV12-4 to TRBJ2-1; 11 bases fit TRBD2. The length of the CDR3 is 15 residues. J was trimmed by 6 bases and V by 3 bases; bases with no gene match: 4. The CDR3 spells CASSLDSGRGNEQFF. The CDR3, as DNA: TGTGCCAGCAGTTTGGATAGCGGGAGGGGCAATGAGCAGTTCTTC.

This clonotype appeared a few times. This sequence joins TRBV6-2 or TRBV6-3 and TRBJ2-4, with TRBD2 matching 12 bases. The CDR3 totals 20 residues. The germline CDR1 and CDR2 sequences are MNHEY and SVGEGT. J lost 0 bases, V lost 1 base, and 10 bases had no gene match. This chain's CDR3 is CASSYLGASGGAGAKNIQYF. The DNA of the CDR3 is TGTGCCAGCAGTTACTTGGGGGCTAGCGGGGGGGCCGGAGCCAAAAACATTCAGTACTTC.

The chain carries TRBV9 and TRBJ2-3; 9 bases line up with TRBD2. J lost 0 bases, V lost 3 bases, and 5 bases had no gene match. Germline loops: CDR1 SGDLS, CDR2 YYNGEE. CDR3 length: 16 residues. The CDR3 coding sequence is TGTGCCAGCAGCGCCCGCGGGGGGGTAAGCACAGATACGCAGTATTTT. This gives the protein CASSARGGVSTDTQYF.

This clonotype was found a few times. The J gene is TRBJ2-3, the V gene TRBV3-1; TRBD2 matches at 8 bases. Germline-derived CDR1 and CDR2 are LGHDT and YNNKEL (reference sequence). V shed 5 bases and J 3 bases; nucleotides not matched to a gene: 10. The CDR3 sequence is 16 residues long. CDR3: CASSFRSRGGTDTQYF. CDR3 bases: TGTGCCAGCAGCTTCAGATCTCGCGGGGGGACAGATACGCAGTATTTT.

The chain links TRBV12-3 or TRBV12-4 to TRBJ2-7, with 8 nucleotides matching TRBD2. The CDR3 runs to 15 residues. V gave up 5 bases and J gave up 6 bases; unmatched junction bases: 12. CDR3: CASSPEAGGTGEQYF. Here the CDR3 DNA reads TGTGCCAGCAGTCCGGAGGCGGGAGGTACGGGCGAGCAGTACTTC.

The sample holds many counts of this clonotype. The V call is TRBV10-3, the J call TRBJ2-3; 8 bases match TRBD2. The CDR3 is made up of 17 amino acids. V shed 8 bases and J 3 bases; nucleotides not matched to a gene: 16. Germline values: CDR1 ENHRY, CDR2 SYGVKD. The CDR3 reads CAIGGSRPGLETDTQYF. The CDR3 coding sequence is TGTGCCATCGGAGGATCGAGACCGGGACTAGAGACAGATACGCAGTATTTT.

V usage is TRBV7-6 and J usage is TRBJ2-7; 9 nucleotides align to TRBD2. Germline loops: CDR1 SGHVS, CDR2 FNYEAQ. The CDR3 consists of 20 residues. J gave up 6 bases and V 4 bases, and 25 bases lay outside the gene matches. CDR3: CASSSVIGGRALPDFSEQYF. CDR3 in DNA: TGTGCCAGCAGCTCAGTGATTGGCGGGAGGGCCCTCCCGGACTTTAGCGAGCAGTACTTC.

This clonotype has just a few counts. This chain connects TRBV12-3 or TRBV12-4 to TRBJ2-1; D is perhaps TRBD2 (5 bases). The CDR3 has 12 residues. Trimming removed 4 bases from V and 10 bases from J, with 11 bases in between. The CDR3, as DNA: TGTGCCAGCAGTTCAAACGCGGGCGAGCAGTTCTTC. It codes for CASSSNAGEQFF.

In its sample, this clonotype was seen a few times. V usage is TRBV18 and J usage is TRBJ2-7; maybe TRBD2 (5 bases). V was cut by 0 bases and J by 1 base, with 13 bases left in between. Germline V CDR1 and CDR2: KGHSH, LQKENI. This CDR3 region has 16 residues. CDR3 nucleotide sequence: TGTGCCAGCTCACCACCGCTAGGCCCGGGATCCTACGAGCAGTACTTC. Amino acid sequence: CASSPPLGPGSYEQYF.

In its sample, this clonotype was seen a few times. CDR3 DNA sequence: TGTGCCAGCAGCTTGACTAGCGGGGGCAGCTCCTACGAGCAGTACTTC. Its translation: CASSLTSGGSSYEQYF. The chain carries TRBV7-8 and TRBJ2-7; TRBD2 matches 12 bases. This CDR3 is built from 16 residues. The germline gives CDR1 SGHVS, CDR2 FQNEAQ. V dropped 3 bases and J dropped 0; count of bases not matched to a gene: 3.

The chain employs TRBV7-2 and TRBJ2-2; D is perhaps TRBD2 (5 bases). The germline CDR1 and CDR2 sequences are SGHTA and FQGNSA. V gave up 2 bases and J gave up 2 bases, with 9 bases separating them. The CDR3 sequence is 15 residues long. The CDR3 loop reads CASSLRGFNTGELFF. CDR3 DNA: TGTGCCAGCAGCTTACGAGGGTTCAACACCGGGGAGCTGTTTTTT. Full variable domain (remainder filled in from reference TRBV7-2 and TRBJ2-2): GAGVSQSPSNKVTEKGKDVELRCDPISGHTALYWYRQSLGQGLEFLIYFQGNSAPDKSGLPSDRFSAERTGGSVSTLTIQRTQQEDSAVYLCASSLRGFNTGELFFGEGSRLTVL.

This clonotype has just a few counts. This chain joins TRBV7-9 and TRBJ1-3, with D unclear. The V gene lost 1 base and the J gene lost 0 bases, with 7 bases spanning the gap. This CDR3 is 15 amino acids long. Germline loops: CDR1 SEHNR, CDR2 FQNEAQ (reference sequence). CDR3 protein: CASSLVRVSGNTIYF. The CDR3 region has the DNA TGTGCCAGCAGCTTAGTTCGCGTCTCTGGAAACACCATATATTTT.

The rearrangement links TRBV6-2 or TRBV6-3 to TRBJ2-7; tentative D call: TRBD1 (5 bases). CDR1 is MNHEY, CDR2 SVGEGT, per germline. This CDR3 contains 12 residues. V was shortened by 5 bases and J by 7 bases, with 12 bases between the two germline ends. The CDR3 DNA reads TGTGCCAGCAGTAAAGGGGTCAGGGAGCAGTACTTC. Protein sequence: CASSKGVREQYF.

The J gene is TRBJ2-1, the V gene TRBV5-1; 11 bases fit TRBD2. V dropped 0 bases and J dropped 8; count of bases not matched to a gene: 7. The length of the CDR3 is 16 residues. Germline V gene data show CDR1 as SGHRS and CDR2 as YFSETQ. The CDR3: CASSLGLAGGRDEQFF. The CDR3 DNA is TGCGCCAGCAGCTTGGGGCTAGCGGGGGGCCGGGATGAGCAGTTCTTC. The full variable domain, rest sourced from reference TRBV5-1 and TRBJ2-1, is KAGVTQTPRYLIKTRGQQVTLSCSPISGHRSVSWYQQTPGQGLQFLFEYFSETQRNKGNFPGRFSGRQFSNSRSEMNVSTLELGDSALYLCASSLGLAGGRDEQFFGPGTRLTVL.

This clonotype was found many times. This chain links TRBV12-3 or TRBV12-4 with TRBJ2-1, with TRBD1 as a possible D gene (7 bases). This CDR3 is built from 15 residues. Trimming cost V 4 bases and J 8 bases, with 18 bases left between them. CDR3 residues: CASSSLRGPGDEQFF. Here the CDR3 DNA reads TGTGCCAGCAGTTCCCTGAGGGGGCCGGGGGATGAGCAGTTCTTC.

V gene TRBV28 combines with J gene TRBJ1-1, with 9 bases aligning to TRBD1. CDR1 MDHEN and CDR2 SYDVKM come from the germline V gene. This CDR3 region has 15 residues. Trimming took 9 bases from V and 3 from J; bases not matched to a gene: 11. This CDR3 reads CASKNRGLMDTEAFF. Here the CDR3 DNA reads TGTGCCAGTAAAAACAGGGGGCTGATGGACACTGAAGCTTTCTTT.